The 19 T cell receptor beta chains given below trace back to one sample, sequenced in a study of blood T cell repertoires in COVID-19. Some clones are missing from TCRdb's copy, which holds only in-frame ones; the method was immunoSEQ multiplex PCR. The data contain 75,000 to 90,000 clones, approximately 86% of them seen just once; the ten biggest clones take up 15% to 20%. What was sequenced was peripheral blood. Receptors originate from an elderly man with active or convalescent COVID-19.

The rearrangement joins TRBV5-1 to TRBJ2-3; perhaps TRBD1 as D (5 bases). Germline V CDR1 and CDR2: SGHRS, YFSETQ. V lost 6 bases to trimming and J lost 1 base, with 6 bases between them. The CDR3 loop spans 12 amino acids. CDR3: CASTQGTDTQYF. In DNA, the CDR3 is TGCGCCAGCACACAGGGCACAGATACGCAGTATTTT.

The table lists this clone with a few counts. This chain uses TRBV3-1 (or the pseudogene TRBV3-2) with TRBJ2-3, with 7 bases matching TRBD2. Trimming removed 6 bases from V and 0 bases from J; junction bases left unmatched: 9. This CDR3 has 16 residues. Germline loops: CDR1 LGHDT, CDR2 YNNKEL (reference sequence). CDR3 amino acids: CASRPYLAVSTDTQYF. CDR3 DNA: TGTGCCAGCAGACCCTACCTAGCGGTTAGCACAGATACGCAGTATTTT.

This chain links TRBV28 with TRBJ1-5; 9 nucleotides agree with TRBD1. Germline assignment: CDR1 MDHEN and CDR2 SYDVKM. V dropped 2 bases and J dropped 5; count of bases not matched to a gene: 4. This CDR3 is 15 amino acids long. This CDR3 reads CASSLPGTGYQPQHF. The CDR3 region has the DNA TGTGCCAGCAGTTTACCCGGGACAGGGTATCAGCCCCAGCATTTT.

This sequence joins TRBV30 and TRBJ2-5; 8 bases are a match to TRBD1. This CDR3 region has 12 residues. V lost 5 bases and J lost 5; bases outside the gene matches: 4. Germline CDR1 and CDR2: GTSNPN and SVGIG (reference sequence). The CDR3 DNA reads as TGTGCCTGGGGAACAGGGGGGGAGACCCAGTACTTC. Encoded protein: CAWGTGGETQYF.

The chain joins TRBV11-2 to TRBJ2-5; a weak D match, TRBD1 (6 bases). This CDR3 contains 14 residues. V was clipped by 5 bases and J by 9 bases, with 19 bases between them. The germline V gene has CDR1 SGHAT and CDR2 FQNNGV. CDR3 sequence (DNA): TGTGCCAGCAGCGTATCAGGGGCCCTGGTGGCCCAGTACTTC. Translated: CASSVSGALVAQYF. The full variable domain, with the rest looked up from reference TRBV11-2 and TRBJ2-5, is EAGVAQSPRYKIIEKRQSVAFWCNPISGHATLYWYQQILGQGPKLLIQFQNNGVVDDSQLPKDRFSAERLKGVDSTLKIQPAKLEDSAVYLCASSVSGALVAQYFGPGTRLLVL.

The CDR3, as DNA: TGTGCCAGCAGTCCGAGGGGGCGAGGTAATGAAAAACTGTTTTTT. This codes for CASSPRGRGNEKLFF. The rearrangement joins TRBV13 to TRBJ1-4; 7 nucleotides match TRBD1. Germline CDR1 reads PRHDT; CDR2 reads FYEKMQ (reference sequence). CDR3 length equals 15 residues. The trim removed 6 bases at V and 4 bases at J, leaving 8 bases unmatched.

The rearrangement joins TRBV7-9 to TRBJ1-1; the D gene is possibly TRBD1 (5 bases). The CDR3 runs to 13 residues. The germline V gene encodes CDR1 SEHNR and CDR2 FQNEAQ (reference sequence). V shed 2 bases and J shed 1 base, with 5 bases lying between them. The CDR3 region is CASSLRGNTEAFF. The CDR3 DNA reads TGTGCCAGCAGCTTAAGGGGGAACACTGAAGCTTTCTTT.

J is TRBJ1-2 and V is TRBV5-1; 8 bases agree with TRBD1. The V gene's germline CDR1 is SGHRS and CDR2 YFSETQ. The V gene end was trimmed by 4 bases and the J gene end by 7 bases; junction bases not matched to a gene: 9. The CDR3 totals 14 residues. This chain's CDR3 is CASSAGQGTTGYTF. The CDR3 coding sequence is TGCGCCAGCAGCGCCGGACAGGGCACTACTGGCTACACCTTC.

The V call is TRBV4-2, the J call TRBJ2-6; tentative D call: TRBD2 (6 bases). The CDR3 runs to 16 residues. Trimming pared 0 bases from V and 0 bases from J, leaving 6 bases between. The germline V gene encodes CDR1 LGHNA and CDR2 YNFKEQ. In nucleotides, the CDR3 is TGTGCCAGCAGCCAAGAGGGGGGCTCTGGGGCCAACGTCCTGACTTTC. Amino acids: CASSQEGGSGANVLTF.

This chain connects TRBV6-1 to TRBJ1-4; D is possibly TRBD1 (6 bases). CDR3 length: 13 amino acids. Germline CDR1 reads MNHNS; CDR2 reads SASEGT. Deletions cut 3 bases from V and 8 bases from J, with 10 bases between. The CDR3 loop reads CASSDVRGEKLFF. The CDR3 bases are TGTGCCAGCAGTGACGTAAGGGGGGAAAAACTGTTTTTT.

This clone was counted a single time. This chain uses TRBV6-5 with TRBJ1-2; 7 bases line up with TRBD1. This CDR3 has 13 residues. With 6 bases clipped from V and 8 bases from J, the junction kept 9 bases outside the gene matches. In germline, CDR1 is MNHEY, CDR2 SVGAGI. DNA of the CDR3: TGTGCCAGCAGGACCGGGACAGTGGGCGGCTACACCTTC. Translation: CASRTGTVGGYTF.

This clone has just a few counts. J is TRBJ2-7 and V is TRBV5-1; D is unclear. Deletions cut 2 bases from V and 0 bases from J, with 6 bases between. The CDR3 is 13 residues long. In germline, CDR1 is SGHRS, CDR2 YFSETQ. CDR3 DNA: TGCGCCAGCAGCTTTTTAGTCTCCTACGAGCAGTACGTC. This translates into CASSFLVSYEQYV.

The gene calls are TRBV7-9 and TRBJ1-4, with 7 nucleotides matching TRBD1. Trimming removed 5 bases from V and 3 bases from J; junction bases left unmatched: 6. CDR3 length: 15 residues. Germline V gives CDR1 SEHNR, CDR2 FQNEAQ (reference sequence). The CDR3 nucleotides are TGTGCCAGCAGCCCTTGGGACAGCCCTAATGAAAAACTGTTTTTT. It specifies CASSPWDSPNEKLFF.

V gene TRBV25-1 combines with J gene TRBJ1-1; 10 bases agree with TRBD1. Trimming at V came to 5 bases and at J to 3 bases, leaving 6 bases not matched to a gene. This CDR3 has 15 residues. Germline-derived CDR1 and CDR2 are MGHDK and SYGVNS. CDR3 sequence reads: CASSKGQGFHTEAFF. CDR3 in DNA: TGTGCCAGCAGTAAGGGACAGGGGTTTCACACTGAAGCTTTCTTT.

This sequence joins TRBV29-1 and TRBJ2-1; the match to TRBD2 covers 10 bases. Unmatched junction bases numbered 9, after V lost 7 bases and J lost 9 bases. This CDR3 is built from 13 residues. Germline V gene lookup returns CDR1 SQVTM and CDR2 ANQGSEA. CDR3 bases: TGCAGCGCCCGTGGACTAGCGGTAGGTGAGCAGTTCTTC. This sequence encodes CSARGLAVGEQFF.

This clone appeared a few times. The rearrangement uses TRBV19 and TRBJ1-4; D gene ambiguous. V lost 5 bases and J 8 bases, leaving 9 bases between the germline ends. Per germline, CDR1 LNHDA and CDR2 SQIVND (reference sequence). This CDR3 region has 12 residues. In DNA form, the CDR3 reads TGTGCCAGTAGTCCCTTCCAGGAAAAACTGTTTTTT. Translated: CASSPFQEKLFF.

This clone was seen only once. The chain combines TRBV6-5 with TRBJ2-3; possibly TRBD2 for D (6 bases). Germline V gene sequence: CDR1 MNHEY, CDR2 SVGAGI. The V end was cut by 4 bases, the J end by 0 bases, with 14 bases between. The CDR3 spans 16 residues. The CDR3, as DNA: TGTGCCAGCAGTTTTCGAGCGGGCCTAAGCACAGATACGCAGTATTTT. This encodes CASSFRAGLSTDTQYF.

In its sample, this clone was seen once. V gene TRBV2 combines with J gene TRBJ1-4, with unresolved D. The germline V and J ends were trimmed by 6 bases and 7 bases, with 15 bases remaining between them. The CDR3 totals 14 residues. Per the germline V gene, CDR1 is SNHLY and CDR2 is FYNNEI. The DNA for the CDR3 is TGTGCCAGCAGAGGAGGAGAAGCTCGTGAAAAACTGTTTTTT. Its translation: CASRGGEAREKLFF.

This clone was counted between two and nine times. V is TRBV6-6 and J is TRBJ1-2, with 8 bases lining up with TRBD1. The CDR3 is 14 amino acids. V was clipped by 5 bases and J by 2 bases; unmatched bases: 4. From germline, CDR1 is MNHNY and CDR2 SVGAGI (reference sequence). In nucleotides, the CDR3 is TGTGCCAGCAGTATGAGGACAGGGAACTATGGCTACACCTTC. Its protein is CASSMRTGNYGYTF.